The present T cell receptor (beta chain) was sequenced within a study of PD-L1 blockade in urothelial cancer. Study-wide background: Counts from blood samples showed a median of 141,255 T cells.

Study results and limitations: In blood sampled pretreatment, TCR clonality below the median predicted better survival.

The protocol was immunoSEQ multiplex PCR, while the TCRdb copy is restricted to in-frame clones and leaves out a portion. The table lists 38,000 or so clones, 80% to 90% of them singletons. Peripheral blood mononuclear cells were collected from every patient before and during treatment, yielding between 1 and 8 samples per patient. The V and J ends lost 0 bases and 3 bases respectively, with 12 bases between them. Germline V lookup: CDR1 SGHRS, CDR2 YFSETQ. The CDR3 consists of 15 residues. Regarding this clone: Its target is unknown.

This TCR was recovered from a man between 60 and 75 years old with urothelial cancer. This sample comprised PBMCs, obtained around atezolizumab (anti-PD-L1) treatment. This rearrangement joins TRBV5-1 to TRBJ2-5; possibly TRBD2 for D (5 bases). The CDR3 here is CASSLVGVQKETQYF. CDR3 DNA sequence: TGCGCCAGCAGCTTGGTCGGGGTACAAAAAGAGACCCAGTACTTC.